A selection of T cell receptor beta chains follows, all from one sample in a study of identical twins. Using its own MiXCR run on the 5' RACE reads, TCRdb lists one record per CDR3 protein. The repertoire holds approximately 220,000 distinct CDR3 sequences, 7% to 8.5% seen once, with over 5% in the top ten. In addition, the sample was reused for a study of yellow fever vaccine responses in identical twins.

The sequenced sample was CD8+ T cells sorted from blood. The source is a woman aged 18-29 years in good health. Both conserved end residues are part of each CDR3. The order of the fields is clone size, D gene, V gene, J gene, CDR3 protein, CDR3 DNA. D genes are given only for firm matches. Clone size, where shown, is once, few, many, or a class for clones that have expanded.

.	TRBD1	TRBV18	TRBJ2-1	CASSPKGQGVSWQFF	TGTGCCAGCTCACCAAAGGGACAGGGGGTCTCTTGGCAGTTCTTC
few	.	TRBV6-5	TRBJ1-2	CASSSSQGVNYGYTF	TGTGCCAGCAGTTCCTCTCAAGGGGTAAACTATGGCTACACCTTC
.	.	TRBV20-1	TRBJ2-1	CSAKGPGWEFF	TGCAGTGCTAAGGGCCCAGGGTGGGAGTTCTTC
many	TRBD2	TRBV29-1	TRBJ2-2	CSVTSGRGSGELFF	TGCAGCGTTACTAGCGGGAGGGGATCCGGGGAGCTGTTTTTT
few	TRBD2	TRBV11-2	TRBJ2-3	CASSIEHLAGGSTDTQYF	TGTGCCAGCAGCATCGAACATCTAGCGGGGGGTAGCACAGATACGCAGTATTTT
few	TRBD2	TRBV10-2	TRBJ2-5	CASSALTSGAQETQYF	TGCGCCAGCAGTGCACTAACTAGCGGGGCCCAAGAGACCCAGTACTTC
.	TRBD2	TRBV20-1	TRBJ2-2	CSARGLAGAPGELFF	TGCAGTGCAAGGGGACTAGCGGGAGCCCCCGGGGAGCTGTTTTTT
few	.	TRBV27	TRBJ2-1	CASSLTPGSLNEQFF	TGTGCCAGCAGTTTAACCCCGGGTAGCTTGAATGAGCAGTTCTTC
few	TRBD1	TRBV7-9	TRBJ2-5	CASSLARQGRKETQYF	TGTGCCAGCAGCTTAGCGAGACAGGGGCGGAAAGAGACCCAGTACTTC
many	.	TRBV4-1	TRBJ2-1	CASSQDEGGGYNEQFF	TGCGCCAGCAGCCAAGACGAGGGGGGTGGCTACAATGAGCAGTTCTTC
few	.	TRBV6-5	TRBJ1-1	CASSYFWENTEAFF	TGTGCCAGCAGTTACTTCTGGGAGAACACTGAAGCTTTCTTT
.	.	TRBV12-3/TRBV12-4	TRBJ2-7	CASSTDSLYEQYF	TGTGCCAGCAGTACGGACAGTTTGTACGAGCAGTACTTC
.	.	TRBV19	TRBJ1-4	CASTRSLATNEKLFF	TGTGCCAGTACACGGTCGCTTGCAACTAATGAAAAACTGTTTTTT
many	.	TRBV12-3/TRBV12-4	TRBJ2-7	CASSLEGPYEQYF	TGTGCCAGCAGTTTGGAGGGCCCCTACGAGCAGTACTTC
.	TRBD1	TRBV12-3/TRBV12-4	TRBJ2-7	CATGTGVYEQYF	TGTGCTACCGGGACAGGGGTCTACGAGCAGTACTTC
few	.	TRBV27	TRBJ2-1	CASSSEGGGNNEQFF	TGTGCCAGCAGTTCCGAAGGGGGGGGCAACAATGAGCAGTTCTTC
few	TRBD2	TRBV5-1	TRBJ2-1	CASKREGNEQFF	TGCGCCAGCAAGCGGGAGGGCAATGAGCAGTTCTTC
.	TRBD2	TRBV5-1	TRBJ2-5	CASSLAPGLAGLWETQYF	TGCGCCAGCAGCTTGGCTCCGGGACTAGCGGGATTGTGGGAGACCCAGTACTTC
many	.	TRBV12-3/TRBV12-4	TRBJ2-3	CASSLLGAADTQYF	TGTGCCAGCAGTTTACTGGGGGCGGCAGATACGCAGTATTTT
many	TRBD1	TRBV14	TRBJ2-7	CASSWTGGSYEQYF	TGTGCCAGCAGCTGGACAGGGGGCTCCTACGAGCAGTACTTC
.	.	TRBV4-1	TRBJ2-3	CASSQVGANRIPSDTQYF	TGCGCCAGCAGCCAGGTGGGGGCCAATCGTATACCCTCAGATACGCAGTATTTT
many	TRBD2	TRBV12-3/TRBV12-4	TRBJ2-3	CASSSPLAGERDTQYF	TGTGCCAGCAGTTCCCCTCTAGCGGGAGAACGAGATACGCAGTATTTT
many	.	TRBV12-3/TRBV12-4	TRBJ1-2	CASSFGGPGYTF	TGTGCCAGCAGTTTTGGGGGCCCCGGCTACACCTTC
few	TRBD1	TRBV12-3/TRBV12-4	TRBJ1-4	CASSFGTGGAKLFF	TGTGCCAGCAGTTTTGGGACAGGGGGAGCAAAACTGTTTTTT
many	.	TRBV24-1	TRBJ2-5	CATSAGEVWETQYF	TGTGCCACCAGTGCGGGAGAGGTTTGGGAGACCCAGTACTTC
many	TRBD1	TRBV5-1	TRBJ2-1	CASSLEDRVHEQFF	TGCGCCAGCAGCTTGGAGGACAGGGTGCATGAGCAGTTCTTC
.	TRBD1	TRBV5-1	TRBJ1-1	CASSYEGQTNTEAFF	TGCGCCAGCAGCTACGAGGGACAGACTAACACTGAAGCTTTCTTT
many	.	TRBV27	TRBJ2-2	CASSADWTFYTGELFF	TGTGCCAGCAGTGCGGACTGGACCTTTTACACCGGGGAGCTGTTTTTT
few	.	TRBV29-1	TRBJ1-1	CSVEEGAHYTEAFF	TGCAGCGTTGAAGAGGGGGCGCATTACACTGAAGCTTTCTTT
.	TRBD1	TRBV5-1	TRBJ1-4	CASSIGTAFNNEKLFF	TGCGCCAGCAGCATTGGGACAGCTTTTAATAATGAAAAACTGTTTTTT